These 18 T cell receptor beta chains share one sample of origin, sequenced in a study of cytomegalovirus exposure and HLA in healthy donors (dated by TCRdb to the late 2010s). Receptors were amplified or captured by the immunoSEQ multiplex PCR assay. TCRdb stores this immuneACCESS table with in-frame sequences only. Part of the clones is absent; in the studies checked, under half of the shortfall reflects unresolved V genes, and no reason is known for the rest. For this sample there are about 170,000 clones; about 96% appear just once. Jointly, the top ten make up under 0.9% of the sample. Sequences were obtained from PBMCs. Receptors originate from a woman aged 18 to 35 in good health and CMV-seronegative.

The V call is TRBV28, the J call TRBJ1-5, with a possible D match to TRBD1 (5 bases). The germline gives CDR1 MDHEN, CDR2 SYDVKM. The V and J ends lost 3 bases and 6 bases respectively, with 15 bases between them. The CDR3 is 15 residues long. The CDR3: CASSFLSGRGQPQHF. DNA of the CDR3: TGTGCCAGCAGTTTTTTGTCAGGGAGGGGTCAGCCCCAGCATTTT.

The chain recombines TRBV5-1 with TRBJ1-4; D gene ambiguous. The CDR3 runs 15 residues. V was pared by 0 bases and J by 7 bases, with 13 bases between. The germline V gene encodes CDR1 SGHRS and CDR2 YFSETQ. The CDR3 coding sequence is TGCGCCAGCAGCTTGGGTACCCGGTCGGGTGAAAAACTGTTTTTT. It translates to CASSLGTRSGEKLFF.

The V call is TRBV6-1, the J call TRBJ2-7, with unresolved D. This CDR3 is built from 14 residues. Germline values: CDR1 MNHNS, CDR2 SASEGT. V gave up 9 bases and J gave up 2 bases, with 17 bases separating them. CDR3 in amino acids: CASYVDSTPYEQYF. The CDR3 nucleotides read TGTGCCAGTTATGTAGACTCCACTCCCTACGAGCAGTACTTC.

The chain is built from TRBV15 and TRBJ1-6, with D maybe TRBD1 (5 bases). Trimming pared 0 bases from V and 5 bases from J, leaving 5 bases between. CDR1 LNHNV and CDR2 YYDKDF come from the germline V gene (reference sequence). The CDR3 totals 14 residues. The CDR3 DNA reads TGTGCCACCAGCAGAGACAGGGATAATTCACCCCTCCACTTT. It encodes CATSRDRDNSPLHF.

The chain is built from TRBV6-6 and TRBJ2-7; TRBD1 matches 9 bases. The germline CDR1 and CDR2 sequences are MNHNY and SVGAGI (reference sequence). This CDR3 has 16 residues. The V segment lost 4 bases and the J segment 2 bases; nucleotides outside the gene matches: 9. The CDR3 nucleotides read TGTGCCAGCAGTTCGGTGGGACAGGGTCGCCCCTACGAGCAGTACTTC. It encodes CASSSVGQGRPYEQYF.

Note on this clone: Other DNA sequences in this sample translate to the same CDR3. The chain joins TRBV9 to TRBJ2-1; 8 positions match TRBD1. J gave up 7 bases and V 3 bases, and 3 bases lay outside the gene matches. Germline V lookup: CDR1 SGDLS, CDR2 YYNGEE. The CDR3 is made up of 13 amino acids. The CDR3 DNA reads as TGTGCCAGCAGCGCAAGACAGGGGAATGAGCAGTTCTTC. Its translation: CASSARQGNEQFF. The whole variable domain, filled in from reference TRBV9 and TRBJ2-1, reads DSGVTQTPKHLITATGQRVTLRCSPRSGDLSVYWYQQSLDQGLQFLIQYYNGEERAKGNILERFSAQQFPDLHSELNLSSLELGDSALYFCASSARQGNEQFFGPGTRLTVL.

Written as DNA, the CDR3 is TGTGCCAGCACTTCAAGGGGCTCCGGCGCCTACGAGCAGTACTTC. As protein: CASTSRGSGAYEQYF. This chain connects TRBV27 to TRBJ2-7; possible D gene TRBD1, 5 bases. The CDR3 runs 15 residues. The V gene's germline CDR1 is MNHEY and CDR2 SMNVEV (reference sequence). The V and J ends lost 7 bases and 2 bases respectively, with 18 bases between them.

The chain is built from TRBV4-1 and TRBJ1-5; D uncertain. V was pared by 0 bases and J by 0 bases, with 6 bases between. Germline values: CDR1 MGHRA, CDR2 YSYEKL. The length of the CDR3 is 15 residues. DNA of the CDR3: TGCGCCAGCAGCCAAGATGCGGATAGCAATCAGCCCCAGCATTTT. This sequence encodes CASSQDADSNQPQHF.

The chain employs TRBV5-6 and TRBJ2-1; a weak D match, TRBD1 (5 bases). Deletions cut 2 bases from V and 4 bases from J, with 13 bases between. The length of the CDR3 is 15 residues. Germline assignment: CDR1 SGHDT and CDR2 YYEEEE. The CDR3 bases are TGTGCCAGCAGCTTCCAGGGAAGTGGATACAATGAGCAGTTCTTC. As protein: CASSFQGSGYNEQFF.

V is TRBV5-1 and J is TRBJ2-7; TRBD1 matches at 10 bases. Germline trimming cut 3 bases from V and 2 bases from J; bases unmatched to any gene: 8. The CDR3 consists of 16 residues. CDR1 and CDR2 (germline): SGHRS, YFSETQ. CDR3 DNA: TGCGCCAGCAGCTATATGACCGGGACAGGGGCCTACGAGCAGTACTTC. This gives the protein CASSYMTGTGAYEQYF.

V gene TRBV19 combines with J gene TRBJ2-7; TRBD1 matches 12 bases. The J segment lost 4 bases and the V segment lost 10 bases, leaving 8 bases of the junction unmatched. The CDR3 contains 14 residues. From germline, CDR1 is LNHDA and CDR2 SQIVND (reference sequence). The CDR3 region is CATEPGQGAYEQYF. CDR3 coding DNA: TGTGCCACAGAACCGGGACAGGGGGCGTACGAGCAGTACTTC.

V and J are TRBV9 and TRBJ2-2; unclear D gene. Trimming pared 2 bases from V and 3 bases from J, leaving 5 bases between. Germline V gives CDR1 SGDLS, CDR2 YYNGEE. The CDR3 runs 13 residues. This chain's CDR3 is CASSVHYTGELFF. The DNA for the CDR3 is TGTGCCAGCAGCGTCCATTACACCGGGGAGCTGTTTTTT.

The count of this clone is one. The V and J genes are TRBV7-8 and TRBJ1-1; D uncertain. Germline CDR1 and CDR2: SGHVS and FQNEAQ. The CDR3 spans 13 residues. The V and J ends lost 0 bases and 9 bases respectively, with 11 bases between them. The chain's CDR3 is CASSLAHGEKAFF. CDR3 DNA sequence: TGTGCCAGCAGCTTAGCGCATGGGGAGAAAGCTTTCTTT.

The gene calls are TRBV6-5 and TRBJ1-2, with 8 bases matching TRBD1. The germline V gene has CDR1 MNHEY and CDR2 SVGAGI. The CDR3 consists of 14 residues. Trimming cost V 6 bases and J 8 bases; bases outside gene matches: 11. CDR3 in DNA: TGTGCCAGCAGGCCTGCAGGGGGCCCGGGAGGCTACACCTTC. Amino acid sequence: CASRPAGGPGGYTF.

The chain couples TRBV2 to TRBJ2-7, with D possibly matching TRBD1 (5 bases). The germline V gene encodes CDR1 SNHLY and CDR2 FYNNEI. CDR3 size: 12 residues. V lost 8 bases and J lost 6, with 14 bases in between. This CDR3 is CASDRLLAEQYF. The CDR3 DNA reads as TGTGCCAGCGACAGACTCTTGGCCGAGCAGTACTTC.

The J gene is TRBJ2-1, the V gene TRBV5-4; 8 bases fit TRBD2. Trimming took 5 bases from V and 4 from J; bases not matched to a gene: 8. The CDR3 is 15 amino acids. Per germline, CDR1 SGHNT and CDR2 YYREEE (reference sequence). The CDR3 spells CASSSIGGEYNEQFF. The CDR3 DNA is TGTGCCAGCAGTTCGATCGGGGGGGAATACAATGAGCAGTTCTTC.

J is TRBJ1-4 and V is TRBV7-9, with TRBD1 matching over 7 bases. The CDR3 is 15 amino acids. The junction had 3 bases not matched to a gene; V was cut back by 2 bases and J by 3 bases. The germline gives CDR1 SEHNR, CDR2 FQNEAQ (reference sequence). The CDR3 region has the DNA TGTGCCAGCAGCTTAACCGGGACAGCTAATGAAAAACTGTTTTTT. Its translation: CASSLTGTANEKLFF.

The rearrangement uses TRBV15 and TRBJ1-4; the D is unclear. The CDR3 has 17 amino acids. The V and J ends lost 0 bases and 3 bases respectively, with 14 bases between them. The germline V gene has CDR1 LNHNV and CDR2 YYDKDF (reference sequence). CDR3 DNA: TGTGCCACCAGCAGAGATCAAGTGCACAGTCCTAATGAAAAACTGTTTTTT. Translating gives CATSRDQVHSPNEKLFF.